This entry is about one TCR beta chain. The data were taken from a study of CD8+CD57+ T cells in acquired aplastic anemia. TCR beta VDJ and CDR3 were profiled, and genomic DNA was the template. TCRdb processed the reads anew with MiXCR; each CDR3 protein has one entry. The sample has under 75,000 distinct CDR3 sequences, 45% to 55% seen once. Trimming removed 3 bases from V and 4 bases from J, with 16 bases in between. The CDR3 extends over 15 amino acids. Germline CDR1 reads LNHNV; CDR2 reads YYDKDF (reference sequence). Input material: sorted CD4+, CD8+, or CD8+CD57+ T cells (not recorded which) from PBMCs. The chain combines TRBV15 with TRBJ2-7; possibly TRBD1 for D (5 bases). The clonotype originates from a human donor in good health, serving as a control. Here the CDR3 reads CATSSIRQSLYEQYF. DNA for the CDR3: TGTGCCACCAGCAGTATAAGACAGTCTTTGTACGAGCAGTACTTC.